A single sample is the source of the 32 T cell receptor beta chains below, sequenced in a study of early stage breast cancer tumors. The method was immunoSEQ multiplex PCR; TCRdb's version includes in-frame clones alone and lacks a portion of them. The top ten clones hold about 7% of a sample with under 45,000 clones, roughly 70% of them seen once. The sequenced sample consisted of blood. The receptor set was obtained from a person in their sixties with breast cancer.

The rearrangement joins TRBV18 to TRBJ1-2; D is ambiguous. Germline-derived CDR1 and CDR2 are KGHSH and LQKENI. Trimming shortened V by 2 bases and J by 6 bases, and 7 bases separated the two germline ends. The CDR3 has 12 residues. CDR3 in DNA: TGTGCCAGCTCACCATCGTTGGATGGCTACACCTTC. Its protein product is CASSPSLDGYTF.

V is TRBV10-3 and J is TRBJ2-1, with D possibly TRBD2 on 6 matching bases. CDR3 length: 16 amino acids. Germline-derived CDR1 and CDR2 are ENHRY and SYGVKD. V lost 2 bases, J lost 4 bases, and 15 bases lay in between. The DNA of the CDR3 is TGTGCCATCAGTGAGCCCCTGGCGGGGACTTACAATGAGCAGTTCTTC. It yields the protein CAISEPLAGTYNEQFF.

A few counts support this clone. The chain combines TRBV5-1 with TRBJ2-7; D is possibly TRBD2 (5 bases). The CDR3 covers 13 residues. Germline V gives CDR1 SGHRS, CDR2 YFSETQ. Trimming pared 5 bases from V and 4 bases from J, leaving 13 bases between. This CDR3 reads CASREATRYEQYF. DNA for the CDR3: TGCGCCAGCAGGGAGGCTACTCGGTACGAGCAGTACTTC.

In DNA, the CDR3 is TGTGCCACCATTGGTTGGAGCTCTGGAAACACCATATATTTT. It codes for CATIGWSSGNTIYF. The V and J genes are TRBV6-5 and TRBJ1-3; no clear D. The CDR3 spans 14 residues. Looked up from germline, CDR1 is MNHEY and CDR2 is SVGAGI. Trimming removed 10 bases from V and 0 bases from J, with 13 bases in between.

Note on this clone: The junction does not match germline at one end; this may be a read error. DNA of the CDR3: TGTGCCATCAGTGGGGACAGGGAACGTAACCACGAGCAGTACTTC. Amino acid sequence: CAISGDRERNHEQYF. The chain links TRBV6-5 to TRBJ2-7, with 9 bases that match TRBD1. CDR1 is MNHEY, CDR2 SVGAGI, per germline. This CDR3 region has 15 residues.

The chain is built from TRBV6-1 and TRBJ2-3; tentative D call: TRBD1 (7 bases). Germline CDR1 reads MNHNS; CDR2 reads SASEGT. The CDR3 sequence is 14 residues long. Trimming removed 6 bases at V and 2 bases at J, with 12 bases between. The chain's CDR3 is CASRPGGFTDTQYF. CDR3 bases: TGTGCCAGCAGGCCAGGGGGGTTCACAGATACGCAGTATTTT.

This sequence joins TRBV19 and TRBJ2-1, with 8 bases aligning to TRBD2. Looked up from germline, CDR1 is LNHDA and CDR2 is SQIVND (reference sequence). After removal of 3 bases from V and 0 bases from J, the junction contained 7 bases not matched to a gene. The CDR3 is 17 amino acids. This chain's CDR3 is CASSIYGRDRSYNEQFF. DNA of the CDR3: TGTGCCAGTAGTATTTACGGGAGGGATCGCTCCTACAATGAGCAGTTCTTC.

The chain combines TRBV11-2 with TRBJ2-5; 10 bases are shared with TRBD1. V shed 4 bases, J shed 2 bases, and the junction held 4 bases outside the gene matches. This CDR3 region has 15 residues. Germline CDR1 and CDR2: SGHAT and FQNNGV. For the CDR3, the DNA is TGTGCCAGCAGCTCCCGGACAGGGGGGCAAGAGACCCAGTACTTC. Its translation is CASSSRTGGQETQYF.

The chain joins TRBV5-1 to TRBJ2-5, with TRBD2 matching 15 bases. With 0 bases clipped from V and 4 bases from J, the junction kept 13 bases outside the gene matches. The CDR3 consists of 20 residues. Germline V gene data show CDR1 as SGHRS and CDR2 as YFSETQ. CDR3 bases: TGCGCCAGCAGCTTGGGATCCTGGACTAGCGGGAGGGCCGTAGGAGAGACCCAGTACTTC. It is translated as CASSLGSWTSGRAVGETQYF.

This clone was counted between two and nine times. Relative to the germline gene, one junction end is altered; a read error may explain this. The chain couples TRBV10-3 to TRBJ1-1, with 7 nucleotides matching TRBD1. The CDR3 is 12 amino acids. Germline CDR1 and CDR2: ENHRY and SYGVKD. CDR3: CASGTEIPQAFF. Written as DNA, the CDR3 is TGCGCTTCCGGGACAGAGATACCTCAAGCTTTCTTT.

This clone was picked up a small number of times. The chain links TRBV18 to TRBJ1-2; D call uncertain. There are 16 residues in the CDR3. Germline lookup yields CDR1 KGHSH and CDR2 LQKENI. Trimming took 3 bases from V and 4 from J, leaving 18 bases between them. In DNA, the CDR3 is TGTGCCAGCTCACCGCTCGTTCGGGAAGCCGTCTATGGCTACACCTTC. It is translated as CASSPLVREAVYGYTF.

The chain is built from TRBV9 and TRBJ1-1; D unresolved. This CDR3 has 13 residues. Germline CDR1 reads SGDLS; CDR2 reads YYNGEE. Trimming shortened V by 6 bases and J by 3 bases, and 12 bases separated the two germline ends. The CDR3 coding sequence is TGTGCCAGCAAGGCAGAGAATCACACTGAAGCTTTCTTT. It codes for CASKAENHTEAFF.

The chain carries TRBV7-2 and TRBJ2-5; 13 nucleotides line up with TRBD2. The CDR3 totals 16 residues. The J segment lost 4 bases and the V segment lost 3 bases, leaving 5 bases of the junction unmatched. Germline V gene sequence: CDR1 SGHTA, CDR2 FQGNSA. In DNA, the CDR3 is TGTGCCAGCAGCTTCGGACTAGCGGGAGCTAGAGAGACCCAGTACTTC. Translated, it gives CASSFGLAGARETQYF.

The V gene is TRBV5-1, the J gene TRBJ2-1, with 7 bases fitting TRBD1. The CDR3 covers 14 residues. Germline V CDR1 and CDR2: SGHRS, YFSETQ. J lost 6 bases, V lost 5 bases, and 8 bases had no gene match. CDR3 coding DNA: TGCGCCAGCAGTCGAGAGACAGGGCTCAATGAGCAGTTCTTC. This gives the protein CASSRETGLNEQFF.

This clone was picked up a small number of times. This rearrangement joins TRBV4-2 to TRBJ2-7, with 11 bases matching TRBD2. The CDR3 runs to 17 residues. J gave up 2 bases and V 3 bases, and 9 bases lay outside the gene matches. CDR1 and CDR2 from the germline V gene are LGHNA and YNFKEQ. CDR3: CASSQLPGLAVTYEQYF. The CDR3 DNA follows: TGTGCCAGCAGCCAGCTACCGGGACTAGCGGTTACCTACGAGCAGTACTTC.

The rearrangement links TRBV14 to TRBJ2-1; the D is unclear. Germline loops: CDR1 SGHDN, CDR2 FVKESK. CDR3 length: 13 residues. V was pared by 1 base and J by 7 bases, with 8 bases between. CDR3 loop: CASSQGGLNEQFF. The CDR3 region has the DNA TGTGCCAGCAGCCAAGGGGGTTTGAATGAGCAGTTCTTC. Based on the CDR3 plus reference TRBV14 and TRBJ2-1, the full variable domain is EAGVTQFPSHSVIEKGQTVTLRCDPISGHDNLYWYRRVMGKEIKFLLHFVKESKQDESGMPNNRFLAERTGGTYSTLKVQPAELEDSGVYFCASSQGGLNEQFFGPGTRLTVL.

This chain connects TRBV7-9 to TRBJ1-2; TRBD1 might be the D (6 bases). This CDR3 has 13 residues. Germline CDR1 SEHNR, CDR2 FQNEAQ (reference sequence). Trimming stripped 1 base from V and 5 bases from J, with 8 bases between. Here the CDR3 reads CASSLVGGYGYTF. DNA for the CDR3: TGTGCCAGCAGCTTAGTAGGGGGGTATGGCTACACCTTC.

Only a few counts were recorded for this clone. The V gene is TRBV5-1, the J gene TRBJ1-1; unclear D gene. The V and J ends lost 4 bases and 0 bases respectively, with 7 bases between them. This CDR3 comprises 13 residues. Germline V gives CDR1 SGHRS, CDR2 YFSETQ. The CDR3 loop reads CASSVTVNTEAFF. Written as DNA, the CDR3 is TGCGCCAGCAGCGTAACAGTGAACACTGAAGCTTTCTTT.

In its sample, this clone was seen a few times. The J gene is TRBJ1-1, the V gene TRBV6-1; 11 bases line up with TRBD1. The ends lost 1 base at V and 5 bases at J; junction bases unmatched: 6. The CDR3 runs to 16 residues. Germline CDR1 is MNHNS and CDR2 is SASEGT. CDR3 sequence reads: CASSEDVGQGATEAFF. The CDR3 DNA sequence: TGTGCCAGCAGTGAAGACGTAGGACAGGGGGCTACTGAAGCTTTCTTT.

The CDR3, as DNA: TGCGCCAGCAGCCAAGTGGCAGGCGCACTCTCTGGGGCCAACGTCCTGACTTTC. As protein: CASSQVAGALSGANVLTF. The gene calls are TRBV4-1 and TRBJ2-6, with D uncertain. CDR3 length equals 18 residues. Germline loops: CDR1 MGHRA, CDR2 YSYEKL. V was cut by 1 base and J by 0 bases, with 13 bases left in between.

This sequence joins TRBV4-2 and TRBJ1-1, with TRBD1 matching over 7 bases. V lost 6 bases and J lost 0; bases outside the gene matches: 7. The CDR3 totals 15 residues. From germline, CDR1 is LGHNA and CDR2 YNFKEQ. The CDR3 spells CASRPKDRLNTEAFF. The CDR3 bases are TGTGCCAGCAGACCCAAGGACAGGTTGAACACTGAAGCTTTCTTT.

V and J are TRBV27 and TRBJ2-1; 11 bases fit TRBD2. Germline assignment: CDR1 MNHEY and CDR2 SMNVEV (reference sequence). CDR3 length equals 16 residues. V shed 4 bases and J 3 bases; nucleotides not matched to a gene: 5. Here the CDR3 DNA reads TGTGCCAGCAGTTCCGCCGGGACTAGCGGCTACAATGAGCAGTTCTTC. It translates to CASSSAGTSGYNEQFF.

V and J are TRBV6-5 and TRBJ2-7, with D perhaps TRBD2 (5 bases). The V and J ends lost 6 bases and 0 bases respectively, with 15 bases between them. This CDR3 has 15 amino acids. The germline V gene has CDR1 MNHEY and CDR2 SVGAGI. The CDR3 loop is CASRRLADSSYEQYF. The CDR3 DNA follows: TGTGCCAGCAGGCGTCTAGCAGATAGCTCCTACGAGCAGTACTTC.

This rearrangement joins TRBV6-6 to TRBJ1-5; the match to TRBD1 covers 7 bases. The trim removed 3 bases at V and 4 bases at J, leaving 6 bases unmatched. The CDR3 is 15 amino acids. The V gene's germline CDR1 is MNHNY and CDR2 SVGAGI (reference sequence). The CDR3 is CASSYADRVNQPQHF. The DNA of the CDR3 is TGTGCCAGCAGTTATGCCGACAGGGTGAATCAGCCCCAGCATTTT.

This clone was detected a few times. The chain is built from TRBV7-9 and TRBJ2-7, with D possibly being TRBD1 (5 bases). The CDR3 sequence is 17 residues long. Germline CDR1 and CDR2: SEHNR and FQNEAQ (reference sequence). Trimming cost V 5 bases and J 4 bases, with 24 bases left between them. DNA of the CDR3: TGTGCCAGCAGCCATCCTCCCGGACACGGATTATATTACGAGCAGTACTTC. As protein: CASSHPPGHGLYYEQYF.

The chain employs TRBV29-1 and TRBJ2-5; no reliable D call. This CDR3 has 11 residues. Germline V CDR1 and CDR2: SQVTM, ANQGSEA. V lost 0 bases and J lost 6, with 5 bases in between. CDR3 loop: CSVEDYKTQYF. In DNA form, the CDR3 reads TGCAGCGTTGAAGATTATAAGACCCAGTACTTC.

The chain uses TRBV6-5 and TRBJ1-1; no reliable D call. V was trimmed by 7 bases and J by 4 bases, leaving 19 bases between them. The CDR3 has 15 amino acids. Germline V gives CDR1 MNHEY, CDR2 SVGAGI. Here the CDR3 reads CASTAWYASFTEAFF. Written as DNA, the CDR3 is TGTGCCAGCACCGCCTGGTACGCATCGTTCACTGAAGCTTTCTTT.

This clone was seen only once. The chain has TRBV2 and TRBJ2-3, with D perhaps matching TRBD2 (6 bases). Germline V gene sequence: CDR1 SNHLY, CDR2 FYNNEI. This CDR3 contains 13 residues. Trimming took 6 bases from V and 2 from J, leaving 9 bases between them. The CDR3 protein is CASRGGYTDTQYF. CDR3 sequence (DNA): TGTGCCAGCAGGGGGGGTTACACAGATACGCAGTATTTT.

The V call is TRBV4-1, the J call TRBJ1-1; TRBD1 agrees at 7 bases. The CDR3 loop spans 14 amino acids. V shed 4 bases, J shed 4 bases, and the junction held 6 bases outside the gene matches. Germline CDR1 MGHRA, CDR2 YSYEKL. For the CDR3, the DNA is TGCGCCAGCAGCCCCAGACAGGGTTCCACTGAAGCTTTCTTT. Amino acids: CASSPRQGSTEAFF.

This sequence joins TRBV2 and TRBJ1-5; unclear D gene. This CDR3 spans 18 amino acids. Germline CDR1 is SNHLY and CDR2 is FYNNEI. With 3 bases removed from V and 5 bases from J, the gap between germline ends came to 23 bases. The CDR3, as DNA: TGTGCCAGCAGTGAGAGTCTAGGGAGGGCCGGATGGGATCAGCCCCAGCATTTT. The encoded protein is CASSESLGRAGWDQPQHF.

J is TRBJ2-1 and V is TRBV10-3, with D perhaps being TRBD1 or TRBD2 (5 bases each). Germline CDR1 reads ENHRY; CDR2 reads SYGVKD. This CDR3 has 14 residues. The V end lost 10 bases, the J end lost 4 bases, and 17 bases lay between the germline ends. The CDR3 DNA is TGTGCCACCATCCGGGGACCAACTTACAATGAGCAGTTCTTC. Translating it yields CATIRGPTYNEQFF.

The J gene is TRBJ2-3, the V gene TRBV10-3; 9 nucleotides agree with TRBD2. With 6 bases clipped from V and 3 bases from J, the junction kept 7 bases outside the gene matches. The CDR3 is made up of 15 amino acids. Germline-derived CDR1 and CDR2 are ENHRY and SYGVKD. The CDR3 loop is CAIRRAGGTTDTQYF. In nucleotides, the CDR3 is TGTGCCATCAGGAGAGCGGGAGGAACGACAGATACGCAGTATTTT.